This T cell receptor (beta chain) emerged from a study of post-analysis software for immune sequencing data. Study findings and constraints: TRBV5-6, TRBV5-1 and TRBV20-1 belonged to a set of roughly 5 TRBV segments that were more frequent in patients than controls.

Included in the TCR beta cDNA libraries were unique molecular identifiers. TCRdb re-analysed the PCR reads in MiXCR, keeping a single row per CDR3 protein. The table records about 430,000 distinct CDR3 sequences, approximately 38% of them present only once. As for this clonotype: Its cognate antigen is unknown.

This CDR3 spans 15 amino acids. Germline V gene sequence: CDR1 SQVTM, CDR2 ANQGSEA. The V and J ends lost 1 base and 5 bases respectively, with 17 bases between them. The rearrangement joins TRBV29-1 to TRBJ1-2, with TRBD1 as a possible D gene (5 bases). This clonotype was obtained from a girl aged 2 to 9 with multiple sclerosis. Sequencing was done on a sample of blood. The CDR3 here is CSVEVFVGAPYGYTF. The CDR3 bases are TGCAGCGTTGAAGTTTTTGTTGGGGCACCATATGGCTACACCTTC.